This passage covers 21 T cell receptor beta chains from one sample sequenced in a study of T cells in women clearing cervical HPV infection (dated 2018 in TCRdb). Library preparation used the immunoSEQ multiplex PCR assay. TCRdb carries this immuneACCESS record with in-frame sequences only. Its versions omit some clonotypes, under half of them owing to an unresolved V gene in the studies checked, with the rest unexplained. The table for this sample lists roughly 22,000 clones. The ten largest clones capture roughly 3.3% of the sample. Material: blood buffy coat. Receptors originate from a woman between 18 and 70 years old with a cervical HPV16 infection that either progressed to CIN3+ or cleared (not recorded which).

A note on this clone: Read coverage stops 3 residues before the CDR3 terminus; the germline J gene supplies the remainder. The rearrangement joins TRBV7-3 to TRBJ2-5; 9 bases fit TRBD2. J was trimmed by 0 bases and V by 1 base; bases with no gene match: 6. Germline assignment: CDR1 SGHTA and CDR2 FQGTGA. This CDR3 is 17 amino acids long. The CDR3 loop is CASSLRGASGNQETQYF. The CDR3 bases that were read are TGTGCCAGCAGCTTAAGGGGGGCTAGCGGGAACCAAGAGACC.

Concerning this clone itself: The CDR3 is cut off 3 residues early in the read; its end comes from the germline J gene. The rearrangement joins TRBV19 to TRBJ2-7; possibly TRBD1 for D (6 bases). V lost 9 bases and J lost 0, with 15 bases in between. In germline, CDR1 is LNHDA, CDR2 SQIVND (reference sequence). CDR3 size: 14 residues. The sequenced part of the CDR3 DNA is TGTGCCAGCTCCAGACAGGAGAGCTCCTACGAG. Translating it yields CASSRQESSYE. The whole CDR3 sequence reads CASSRQESSYEQYF.

About this clone: The CDR3 end lies 3 residues beyond the end of the read and is filled in from the germline J gene. The V and J genes are TRBV28 and TRBJ2-5; tentative D call: TRBD1 (5 bases). Germline-derived CDR1 and CDR2 are MDHEN and SYDVKM. Trimming removed 4 bases from V and 2 bases from J, with 5 bases in between. This CDR3 has 12 residues. The part of the CDR3 DNA that was read is TGTGCCAGCAGTTCAGGGCAAGAGACC. This translates into CASSSGQET. The whole CDR3 protein is CASSSGQETQYF.

Incomplete CDR3 DNA: TGCAGTGCTAGAGATCGACTAGCGGGAGTAAGCAATGAG. Translating it yields CSARDRLAGVSNE. The full CDR3 protein reads CSARDRLAGVSNEQFF. The rearrangement uses TRBV20-1 and TRBJ2-1, with 12 bases that match TRBD2. The read ends 3 residues shy of where the CDR3 ends; the end is completed using the germline J gene. J gave up 6 bases and V 0 bases, and 6 bases lay outside the gene matches. Germline V gene lookup returns CDR1 DFQATT and CDR2 SNEGSKA (reference sequence). This CDR3 has 16 residues.

A word on this clone: The missing CDR3 end, 3 residues past where the read stops, is filled in from the germline J gene. The chain joins TRBV6-1 to TRBJ2-7; 10 bases map to TRBD1. The CDR3 has 13 residues. The germline V gene encodes CDR1 MNHNS and CDR2 SASEGT. The trim removed 1 base at V and 6 bases at J, leaving 0 bases unmatched. The covered CDR3 bases are TGTGCCAGCAGTGAAGGGGACAGGGGCGAG. Translated, it gives CASSEGDRGE. The entire CDR3 sequence reads CASSEGDRGEQYF.

The CDR3 here is CSADDSTVTDTQYF. The DNA read from the CDR3 is TGCAGTGCCGATGACTCGACAGTCACAGATACG. The chain carries TRBV20-1 and TRBJ2-3; D possibly corresponds to TRBD1 (5 bases). From the germline J gene comes the end of the CDR3, since the read stops 3 residues before it. This CDR3 has 14 amino acids. V shed 6 bases and J shed 2 bases, with 15 bases lying between them. Germline CDR1 DFQATT, CDR2 SNEGSKA (reference sequence).

Note on this clone: The read falls 3 residues short of the CDR3 end, and the missing part is taken from the germline J gene. The gene calls are TRBV2 and TRBJ2-7; 8 bases agree with TRBD2. The CDR3 spans 15 residues. The V gene's germline CDR1 is SNHLY and CDR2 FYNNEI. Unmatched junction bases numbered 12, after V lost 5 bases and J lost 6 bases. This CDR3 is CASSTGTSDVGEQYF. CDR3 DNA (partial): TGTGCCAGCAGTACCGGGACTAGTGATGTCGGCGAG.

To note about this clone: The CDR3 end lies 3 residues beyond the end of the read and is filled in from the germline J gene. The rearrangement joins TRBV5-1 to TRBJ2-2, with TRBD2 as a possible D gene (7 bases). The germline V gene has CDR1 SGHRS and CDR2 YFSETQ. This CDR3 spans 14 amino acids. The V end was cut by 2 bases, the J end by 7 bases, with 12 bases between. The CDR3 loop is CASSFNREGGELFF. The sequenced part of the CDR3 DNA is TGCGCCAGCAGCTTCAACAGGGAGGGCGGGGAG.

With regard to this clone: The CDR3 goes on 3 residues after the read ends, and that part is filled in from the germline J gene. The chain has TRBV18 and TRBJ2-1, with D unresolved. The CDR3 covers 13 residues. In germline, CDR1 is KGHSH, CDR2 LQKENI. The ends were cut back, 1 base at V and 4 bases at J, with 5 bases in the middle. The CDR3 sequence: CASSPQTYNEQFF. The CDR3 bases that were read are TGTGCCAGCTCACCACAGACTTACAATGAG.

On this clone: Read data end 3 residues before the CDR3 end; the end is taken from the germline J gene. The rearrangement uses TRBV12-5 and TRBJ2-2, with 9 bases aligning to TRBD2. V shed 9 bases, J shed 7 bases, and the junction held 12 bases outside the gene matches. The CDR3 runs to 15 residues. CDR1 is LGHNT and CDR2 is FRNRAP in the germline V gene. CDR3 region: CASRESSGRHGELFF. CDR3 bases read: TGTGCTAGCAGGGAGTCGAGCGGGAGGCACGGGGAG.

Remarks on this clone: The CDR3 end falls 3 residues outside the read, so it is completed with the germline J gene. The chain recombines TRBV11-2 with TRBJ1-1; possibly TRBD1 for D (6 bases). The length of the CDR3 is 13 residues. Trimming took off 1 base at V and 7 bases at J, with 10 bases between the two ends. Germline assignment: CDR1 SGHAT and CDR2 FQNNGV. CDR3 bases read: TGTGCCAGCAGCTTAGCCCAGGGGAATGAA. This codes for CASSLAQGNE. The CDR3 in its entirety is CASSLAQGNEAFF.

Concerning this clone: The read halts 3 residues ahead of the CDR3 end, with the missing end drawn from the germline J gene. This chain links TRBV4-2 with TRBJ2-3; 8 bases are a match to TRBD2. CDR1 is LGHNA and CDR2 is YNFKEQ in the germline V gene. The CDR3 is 17 amino acids. The V segment lost 0 bases and the J segment 2 bases; nucleotides outside the gene matches: 7. The part of the CDR3 DNA that was read is TGTGCCAGCAGCCAAGAGACAGCGGGAGCCCCCACAGATACG. Translation gives CASSQETAGAPTDT. The CDR3, in full, reads CASSQETAGAPTDTQYF.

The CDR3 sequence: CASSSGTSGNYEQFF. Partial CDR3 DNA: TGTGCCAGCAGTTCCGGGACTAGCGGGAACTATGAG. The V gene is TRBV11-3, the J gene TRBJ2-1; TRBD2 matches at 13 bases. The missing CDR3 end, 3 residues past where the read stops, is filled in from the germline J gene. V dropped 6 bases and J dropped 8; count of bases not matched to a gene: 7. From germline, CDR1 is SGHNT and CDR2 YENEEA. The CDR3 extends over 15 amino acids.

As regards this clone: The read ends 3 residues early relative to the CDR3; the germline J gene fills the gap. The J gene is TRBJ1-1, the V gene TRBV19; D not resolved. CDR1 LNHDA and CDR2 SQIVND come from the germline V gene (reference sequence). CDR3 length: 11 amino acids. The CDR3: CASSRANEAFF. The CDR3 bases that were read are TGTGCCAGTAGTAGGGCGAACGAA.

Note on this clone: The sequenced fragment ends 3 residues before the CDR3 boundary, so the rest is inferred from the germline J gene. V gene TRBV18 combines with J gene TRBJ1-5; TRBD1 matches 8 bases. V shed 9 bases and J 5 bases; nucleotides not matched to a gene: 9. The CDR3 extends over 14 amino acids. Germline values: CDR1 KGHSH, CDR2 LQKENI. The CDR3 DNA, read in part, is TGTGCCAGTTCGGACAGGGTTCTTTATCAGCCC. This gives the protein CASSDRVLYQP. The entire CDR3 protein is CASSDRVLYQPQHF.

In the case of this clone: The CDR3 end is not reached by the read, which stops 3 residues before it; the germline J gene fills it in. This sequence joins TRBV28 and TRBJ2-7; 7 positions match TRBD2. This CDR3 has 15 residues. With 1 base clipped from V and 6 bases from J, the junction kept 9 bases outside the gene matches. Germline CDR1 is MDHEN and CDR2 is SYDVKM. The CDR3 loop reads CASSLYGLDSREQYF. The DNA read from the CDR3 is TGTGCCAGCAGTTTATATGGACTAGATTCCCGCGAG.

Concerning this clone itself: Coverage ceases 3 residues before the CDR3 finishes, and the germline J gene fills in the end. The rearrangement uses TRBV5-1 and TRBJ2-6; D might be TRBD2 (7 bases). The CDR3 is 16 residues long. The V gene lost 0 bases and the J gene lost 10 bases, with 17 bases spanning the gap. The germline V gene encodes CDR1 SGHRS and CDR2 YFSETQ. CDR3 amino acids: CASSLVGGAGVNVLTF. CDR3 bases read: TGCGCCAGCAGCTTGGTTGGGGGCGCGGGGGTGAACGTC.

Comments on this clone: The read terminates 3 residues ahead of where the CDR3 ends, so the germline J gene completes it. The V gene is TRBV4-1, the J gene TRBJ1-1; D is possibly TRBD1 (5 bases). The germline V and J ends were trimmed by 0 bases and 0 bases, with 11 bases remaining between them. Germline CDR1 is MGHRA and CDR2 is YSYEKL. The CDR3 has 16 amino acids. The part of the CDR3 DNA that was read is TGCGCCAGCAGCCAAGATAGGGGCTTAATGAACACTGAA. As protein: CASSQDRGLMNTE. The CDR3 in its entirety is CASSQDRGLMNTEAFF.

About this clone itself: The read ends 3 residues early relative to the CDR3; the germline J gene fills the gap. The chain couples TRBV6-2 or TRBV6-3 to TRBJ2-3; weak D call: TRBD2 (6 bases). The CDR3 is 15 amino acids. V was shortened by 8 bases and J by 2 bases, with 17 bases between the two germline ends. Germline V gene lookup returns CDR1 MNHEY and CDR2 SVGEGT. The CDR3 bases that were read are TGTGCCAGCCGGCCGTCGGGCGGGAACACAGATACG. The encoded protein is CASRPSGGNTDT. The CDR3 as a whole reads CASRPSGGNTDTQYF.

Notes on this clone: The DNA ends 3 residues before the CDR3 does, and the rest of the CDR3 is filled in from the germline J gene. The chain is built from TRBV19 and TRBJ1-4; 7 positions agree with TRBD1. Looked up from germline, CDR1 is LNHDA and CDR2 is SQIVND (reference sequence). The CDR3 runs 15 residues. V was clipped by 1 base and J by 5 bases; unmatched bases: 4. CDR3 residues: CASSIGPGQNEKLFF. CDR3 DNA (partial): TGTGCCAGTAGTATAGGGCCGGGACAGAATGAAAAA.

Details on this clone: The CDR3 end lies 3 residues beyond the end of the read and is filled in from the germline J gene. The chain combines TRBV19 with TRBJ1-5, with TRBD1 matching 12 bases. The V and J ends lost 6 bases and 5 bases, in that order; junction bases with no gene match: 2. Germline V gene lookup returns CDR1 LNHDA and CDR2 SQIVND (reference sequence). The CDR3 runs to 14 residues. CDR3 DNA, as far as it was read: TGTGCCAGTAGGGGACAGGGGGCAGATCAGCCC. It codes for CASRGQGADQP. The full CDR3 protein reads CASRGQGADQPQHF. The full variable domain, completed using reference TRBV19 and TRBJ1-5, is DGGITQSPKYLFRKEGQNVTLSCEQNLNHDAMYWYRQDPGQGLRLIYYSQIVNDFQKGDIAEGYSVSREKKESFPLTVTSAQKNPTAFYLCASRGQGADQPQHFGDGTRLSIL.